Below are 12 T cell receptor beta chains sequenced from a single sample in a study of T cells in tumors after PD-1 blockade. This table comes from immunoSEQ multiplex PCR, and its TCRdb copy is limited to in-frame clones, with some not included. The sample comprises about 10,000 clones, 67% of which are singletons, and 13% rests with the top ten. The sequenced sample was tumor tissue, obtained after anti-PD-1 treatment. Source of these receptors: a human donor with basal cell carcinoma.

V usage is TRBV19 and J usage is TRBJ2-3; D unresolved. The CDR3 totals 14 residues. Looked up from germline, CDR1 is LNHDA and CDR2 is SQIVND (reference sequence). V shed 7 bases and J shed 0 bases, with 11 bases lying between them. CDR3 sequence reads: CASKARGSTDTQYF. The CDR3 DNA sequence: TGTGCCAGTAAGGCCCGAGGTAGCACAGATACGCAGTATTTT.

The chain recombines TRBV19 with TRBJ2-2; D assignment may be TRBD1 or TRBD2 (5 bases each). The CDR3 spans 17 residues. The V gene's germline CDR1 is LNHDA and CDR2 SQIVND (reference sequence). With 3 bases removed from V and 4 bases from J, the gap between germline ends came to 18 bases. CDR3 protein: CASSIVPKVGGTGELFF. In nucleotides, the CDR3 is TGTGCCAGTAGTATTGTACCAAAGGTTGGGGGCACCGGGGAGCTGTTTTTT.

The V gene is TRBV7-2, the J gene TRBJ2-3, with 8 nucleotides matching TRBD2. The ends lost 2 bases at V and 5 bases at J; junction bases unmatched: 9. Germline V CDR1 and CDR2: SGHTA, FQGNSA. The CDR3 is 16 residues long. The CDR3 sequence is CASSLLWTSRGDTQYF. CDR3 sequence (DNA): TGTGCCAGCAGCTTATTGTGGACTAGCAGAGGAGATACGCAGTATTTT.

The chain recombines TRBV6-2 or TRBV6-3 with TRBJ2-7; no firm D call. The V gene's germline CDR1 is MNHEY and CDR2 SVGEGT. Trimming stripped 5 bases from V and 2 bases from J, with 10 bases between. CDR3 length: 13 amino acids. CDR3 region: CASSDGTAYEQYF. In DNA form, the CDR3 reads TGTGCCAGCAGTGATGGAACGGCCTACGAGCAGTACTTC.

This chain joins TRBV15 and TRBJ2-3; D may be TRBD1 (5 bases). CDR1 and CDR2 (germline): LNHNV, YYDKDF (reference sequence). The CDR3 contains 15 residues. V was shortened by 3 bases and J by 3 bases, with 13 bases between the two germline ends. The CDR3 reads CATSRDGKGTDTQYF. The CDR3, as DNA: TGTGCCACCAGCAGGGATGGAAAGGGGACAGATACGCAGTATTTT.

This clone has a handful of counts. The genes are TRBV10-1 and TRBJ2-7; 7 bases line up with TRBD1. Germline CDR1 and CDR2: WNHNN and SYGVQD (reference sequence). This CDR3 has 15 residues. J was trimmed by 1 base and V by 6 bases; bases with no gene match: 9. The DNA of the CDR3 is TGCGCCAGCAGGGCCCGGGACAGCCGTTCCTACGAGCAGTACTTC. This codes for CASRARDSRSYEQYF.

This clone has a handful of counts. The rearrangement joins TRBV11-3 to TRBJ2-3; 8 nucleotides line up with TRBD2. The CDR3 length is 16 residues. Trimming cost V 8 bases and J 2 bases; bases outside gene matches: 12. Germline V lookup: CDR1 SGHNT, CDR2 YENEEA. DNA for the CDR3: TGTGCCAGCGGTAGAAAGCGGGGGACCCTCACAGATACGCAGTATTTT. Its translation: CASGRKRGTLTDTQYF.

The CDR3 loop is CASGRGSQRNTEAFF. CDR3 sequence (DNA): TGTGCCAGCGGACGGGGCAGCCAGCGGAACACTGAAGCTTTCTTT. The chain joins TRBV7-9 to TRBJ1-1; perhaps TRBD1 as D (5 bases). The CDR3 sequence is 15 residues long. Trimming cost V 8 bases and J 1 base, with 17 bases left between them. In germline, CDR1 is SEHNR, CDR2 FQNEAQ (reference sequence).

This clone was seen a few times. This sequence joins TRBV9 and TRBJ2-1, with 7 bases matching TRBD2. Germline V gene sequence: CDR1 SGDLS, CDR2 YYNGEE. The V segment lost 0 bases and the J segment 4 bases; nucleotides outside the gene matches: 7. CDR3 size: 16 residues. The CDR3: CASSVVASGRYNEQFF. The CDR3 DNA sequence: TGTGCCAGCAGCGTAGTGGCTAGCGGACGTTACAATGAGCAGTTCTTC.

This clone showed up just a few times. CDR3 residues: CARSPLAGGQSDTQYF. The CDR3 DNA follows: TGTGCCAGAAGCCCATTAGCGGGGGGGCAGTCAGATACGCAGTATTTT. V and J are TRBV5-3 and TRBJ2-3, with TRBD2 matching 11 bases. TRBV5-3 is reported as an ORF; its role is uncertain. This CDR3 comprises 16 residues. Trimming took 4 bases from V and 4 from J; bases not matched to a gene: 8.

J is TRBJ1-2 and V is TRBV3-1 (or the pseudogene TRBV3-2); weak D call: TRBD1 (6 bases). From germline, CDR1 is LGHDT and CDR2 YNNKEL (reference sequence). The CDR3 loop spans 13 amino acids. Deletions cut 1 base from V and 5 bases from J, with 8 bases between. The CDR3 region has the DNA TGTGCCAGCAGCCAAGGGACAGCATATGGCTACACCTTC. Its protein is CASSQGTAYGYTF.

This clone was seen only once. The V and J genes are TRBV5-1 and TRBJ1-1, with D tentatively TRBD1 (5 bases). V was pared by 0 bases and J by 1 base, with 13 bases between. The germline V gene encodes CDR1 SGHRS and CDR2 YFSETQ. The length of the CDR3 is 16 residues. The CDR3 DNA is TGCGCCAGCAGCTTGGACGGGGCACTCAAGAACACTGAAGCTTTCTTT. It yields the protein CASSLDGALKNTEAFF.